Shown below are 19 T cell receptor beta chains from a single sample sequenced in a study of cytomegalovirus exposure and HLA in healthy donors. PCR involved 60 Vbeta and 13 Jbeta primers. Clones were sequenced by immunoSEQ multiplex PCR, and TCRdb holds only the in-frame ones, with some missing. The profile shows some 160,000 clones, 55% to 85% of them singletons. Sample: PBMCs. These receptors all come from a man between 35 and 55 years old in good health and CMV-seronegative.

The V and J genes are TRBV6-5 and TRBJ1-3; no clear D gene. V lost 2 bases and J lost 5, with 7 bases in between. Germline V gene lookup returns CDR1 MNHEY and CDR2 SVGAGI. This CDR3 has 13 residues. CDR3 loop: CASSYTGRNTIYF. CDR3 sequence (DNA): TGTGCCAGCAGTTACACGGGTAGAAACACCATATATTTT.

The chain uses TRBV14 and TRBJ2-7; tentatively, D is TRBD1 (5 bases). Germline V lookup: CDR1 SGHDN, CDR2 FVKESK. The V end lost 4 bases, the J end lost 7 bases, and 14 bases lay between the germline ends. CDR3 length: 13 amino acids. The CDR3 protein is CASSPAGSREQYF. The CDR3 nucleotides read TGTGCCAGCAGCCCCGCAGGGTCTAGGGAGCAGTACTTC.

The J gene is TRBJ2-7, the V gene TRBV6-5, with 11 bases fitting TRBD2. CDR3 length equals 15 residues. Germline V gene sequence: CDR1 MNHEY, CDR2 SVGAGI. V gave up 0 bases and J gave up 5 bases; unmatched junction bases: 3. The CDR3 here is CASSYSTSGGHEQYF. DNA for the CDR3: TGTGCCAGCAGTTACTCTACTAGCGGGGGCCACGAGCAGTACTTC.

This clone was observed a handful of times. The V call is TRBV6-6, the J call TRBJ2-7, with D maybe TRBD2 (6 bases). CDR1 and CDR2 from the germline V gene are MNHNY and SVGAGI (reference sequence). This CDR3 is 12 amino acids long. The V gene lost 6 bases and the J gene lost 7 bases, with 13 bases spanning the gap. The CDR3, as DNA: TGTGCCAGCAGCCTCGGGGGTGGGGAGCAGTACTTC. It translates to CASSLGGGEQYF.

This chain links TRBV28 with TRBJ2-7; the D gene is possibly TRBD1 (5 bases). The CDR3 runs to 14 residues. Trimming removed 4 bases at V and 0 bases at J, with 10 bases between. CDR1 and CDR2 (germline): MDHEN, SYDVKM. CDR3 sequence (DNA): TGTGCCAGCAGTTGGGGCATAAGCTCCTACGAGCAGTACTTC. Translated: CASSWGISSYEQYF.

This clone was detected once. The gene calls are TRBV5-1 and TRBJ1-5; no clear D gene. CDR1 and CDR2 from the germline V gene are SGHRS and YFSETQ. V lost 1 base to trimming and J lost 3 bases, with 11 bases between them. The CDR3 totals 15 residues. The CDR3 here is CASSLSGRVNQPQHF. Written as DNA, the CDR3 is TGCGCCAGCAGCTTGTCTGGTCGGGTCAATCAGCCCCAGCATTTT.

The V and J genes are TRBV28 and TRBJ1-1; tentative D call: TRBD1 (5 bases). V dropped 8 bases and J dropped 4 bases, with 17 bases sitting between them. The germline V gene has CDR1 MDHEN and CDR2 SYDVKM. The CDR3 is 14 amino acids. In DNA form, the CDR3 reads TGTGCCAGCTCAGACGGGGGAGGACTCACTGAAGCTTTCTTT. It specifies CASSDGGGLTEAFF.

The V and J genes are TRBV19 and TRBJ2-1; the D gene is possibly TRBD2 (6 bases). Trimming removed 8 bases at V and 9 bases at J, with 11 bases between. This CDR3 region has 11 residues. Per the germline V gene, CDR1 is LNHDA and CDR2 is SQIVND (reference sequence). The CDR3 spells CASGKEGEQFF. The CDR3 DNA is TGTGCCAGTGGAAAGGAGGGTGAGCAGTTCTTC. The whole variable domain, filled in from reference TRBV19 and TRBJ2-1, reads DGGITQSPKYLFRKEGQNVTLSCEQNLNHDAMYWYRQDPGQGLRLIYYSQIVNDFQKGDIAEGYSVSREKKESFPLTVTSAQKNPTAFYLCASGKEGEQFFGPGTRLTVL.

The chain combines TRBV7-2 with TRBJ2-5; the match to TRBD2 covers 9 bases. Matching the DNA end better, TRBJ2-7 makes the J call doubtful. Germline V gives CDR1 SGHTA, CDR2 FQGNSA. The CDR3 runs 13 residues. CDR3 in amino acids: CASSLVAGDEQYF. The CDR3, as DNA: TGTGCCAGCAGCTTAGTAGCGGGAGACGAGCAGTACTTC.

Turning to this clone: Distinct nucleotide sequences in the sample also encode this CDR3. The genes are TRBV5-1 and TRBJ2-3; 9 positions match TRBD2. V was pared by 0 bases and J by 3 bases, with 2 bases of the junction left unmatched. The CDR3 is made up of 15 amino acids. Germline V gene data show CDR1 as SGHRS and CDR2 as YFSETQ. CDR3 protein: CASSLGLAATDTQYF. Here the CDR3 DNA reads TGCGCCAGCAGCTTGGGACTAGCGGCGACAGATACGCAGTATTTT.

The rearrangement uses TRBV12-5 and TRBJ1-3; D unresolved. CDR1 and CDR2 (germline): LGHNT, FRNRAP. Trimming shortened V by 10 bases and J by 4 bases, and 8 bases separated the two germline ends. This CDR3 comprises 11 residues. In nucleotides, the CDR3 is TGTGCTACCGAGGGAGGAAACACCATATATTTT. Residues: CATEGGNTIYF.

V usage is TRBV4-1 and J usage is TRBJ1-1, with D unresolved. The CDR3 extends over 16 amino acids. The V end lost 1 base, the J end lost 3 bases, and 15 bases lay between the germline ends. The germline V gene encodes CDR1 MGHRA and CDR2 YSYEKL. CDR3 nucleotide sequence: TGCGCCAGCAGCCAAGGTCCGGCAGGCGTATACACTGAAGCTTTCTTT. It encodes CASSQGPAGVYTEAFF.

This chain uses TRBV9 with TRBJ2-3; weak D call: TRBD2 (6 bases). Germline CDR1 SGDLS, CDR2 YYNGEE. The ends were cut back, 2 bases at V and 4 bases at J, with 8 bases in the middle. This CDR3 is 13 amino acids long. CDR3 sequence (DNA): TGTGCCAGCAGCGTGACTAGTGCAGATACGCAGTATTTT. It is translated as CASSVTSADTQYF. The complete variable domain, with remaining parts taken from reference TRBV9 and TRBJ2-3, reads DSGVTQTPKHLITATGQRVTLRCSPRSGDLSVYWYQQSLDQGLQFLIQYYNGEERAKGNILERFSAQQFPDLHSELNLSSLELGDSALYFCASSVTSADTQYFGPGTRLTVL.

CDR3 in DNA: TGTGCCAGTAGTATAGATCACGGCGGACAAGAGACCCAGTACTTC. It specifies CASSIDHGGQETQYF. The chain is built from TRBV19 and TRBJ2-5; D gene uncertain. The germline V and J ends were trimmed by 0 bases and 2 bases, with 10 bases remaining between them. CDR1 is LNHDA, CDR2 SQIVND, per germline (reference sequence). CDR3 length: 15 residues.

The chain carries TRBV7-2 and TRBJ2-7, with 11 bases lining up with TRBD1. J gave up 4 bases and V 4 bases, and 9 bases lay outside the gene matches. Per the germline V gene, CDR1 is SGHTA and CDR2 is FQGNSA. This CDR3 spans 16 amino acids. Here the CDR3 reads CASSWLPGQGGYEQYF. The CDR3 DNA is TGTGCCAGCAGCTGGCTCCCGGGACAGGGGGGTTACGAGCAGTACTTC.

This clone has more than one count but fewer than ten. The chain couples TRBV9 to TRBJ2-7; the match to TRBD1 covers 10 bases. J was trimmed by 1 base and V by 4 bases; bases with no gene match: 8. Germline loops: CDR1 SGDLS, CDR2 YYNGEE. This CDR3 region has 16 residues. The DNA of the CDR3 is TGTGCCAGCAGCCCCCGGGGACAGGGGATTTCCTACGAGCAGTACTTC. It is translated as CASSPRGQGISYEQYF.

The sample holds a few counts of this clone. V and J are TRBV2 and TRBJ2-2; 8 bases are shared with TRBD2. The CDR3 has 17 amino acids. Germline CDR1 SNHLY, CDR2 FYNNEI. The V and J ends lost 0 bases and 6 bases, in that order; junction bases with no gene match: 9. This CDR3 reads CASSEARAGVASGELFF. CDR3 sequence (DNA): TGTGCCAGCAGTGAAGCCCGAGCGGGGGTCGCTTCCGGGGAGCTGTTTTTT.

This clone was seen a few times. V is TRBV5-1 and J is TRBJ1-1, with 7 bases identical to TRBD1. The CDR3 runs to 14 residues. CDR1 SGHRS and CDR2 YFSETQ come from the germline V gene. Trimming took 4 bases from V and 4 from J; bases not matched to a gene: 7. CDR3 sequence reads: CASSHGQEGTEAFF. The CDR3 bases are TGCGCCAGCAGCCACGGACAGGAGGGCACTGAAGCTTTCTTT.

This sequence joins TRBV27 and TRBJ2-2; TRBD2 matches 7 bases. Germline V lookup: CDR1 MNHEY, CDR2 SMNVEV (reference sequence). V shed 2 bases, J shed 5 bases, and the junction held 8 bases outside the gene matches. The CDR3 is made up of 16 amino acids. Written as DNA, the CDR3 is TGTGCCAGCAGTTTAGAGAGCGGGATGGGGACCGGGGAGCTGTTTTTT. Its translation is CASSLESGMGTGELFF.